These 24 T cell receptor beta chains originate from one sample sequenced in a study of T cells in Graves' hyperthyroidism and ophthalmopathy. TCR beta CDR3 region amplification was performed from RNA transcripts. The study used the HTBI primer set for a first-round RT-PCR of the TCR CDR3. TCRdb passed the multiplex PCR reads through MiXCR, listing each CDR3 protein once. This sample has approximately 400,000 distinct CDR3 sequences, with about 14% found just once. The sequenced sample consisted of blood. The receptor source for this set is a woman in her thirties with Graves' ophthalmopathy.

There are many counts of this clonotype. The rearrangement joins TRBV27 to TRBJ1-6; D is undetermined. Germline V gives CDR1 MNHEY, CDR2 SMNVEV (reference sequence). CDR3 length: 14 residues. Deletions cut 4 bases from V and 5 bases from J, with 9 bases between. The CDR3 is CASSYQADNSPLHF. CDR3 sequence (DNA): TGTGCCAGCAGTTACCAGGCCGATAATTCACCCCTCCACTTT.

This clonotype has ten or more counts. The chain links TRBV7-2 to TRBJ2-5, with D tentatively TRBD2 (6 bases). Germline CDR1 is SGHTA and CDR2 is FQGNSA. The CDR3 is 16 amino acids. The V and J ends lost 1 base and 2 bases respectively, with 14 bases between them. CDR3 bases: TGTGCCAGCAGCTTAGGAGGGCGGGGATCACAAGAGACCCAGTACTTC. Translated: CASSLGGRGSQETQYF.

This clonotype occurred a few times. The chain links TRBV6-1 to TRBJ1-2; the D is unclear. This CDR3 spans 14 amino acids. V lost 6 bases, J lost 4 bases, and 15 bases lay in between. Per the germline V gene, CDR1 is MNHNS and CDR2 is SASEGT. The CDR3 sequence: CASRSALPSYGYTF. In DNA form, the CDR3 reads TGTGCCAGCAGGTCAGCTCTACCTAGCTATGGCTACACCTTC.

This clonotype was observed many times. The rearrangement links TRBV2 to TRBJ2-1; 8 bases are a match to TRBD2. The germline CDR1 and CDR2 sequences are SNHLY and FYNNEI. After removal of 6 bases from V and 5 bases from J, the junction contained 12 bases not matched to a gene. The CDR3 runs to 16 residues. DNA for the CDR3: TGTGCCAGCAGACTACCGGGACTAGGAAAAAACAATGAGCAGTTCTTC. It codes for CASRLPGLGKNNEQFF.

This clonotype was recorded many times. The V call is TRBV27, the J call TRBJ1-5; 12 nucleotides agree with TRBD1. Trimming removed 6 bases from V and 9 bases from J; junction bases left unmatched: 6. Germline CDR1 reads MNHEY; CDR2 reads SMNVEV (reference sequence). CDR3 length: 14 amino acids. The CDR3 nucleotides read TGTGCCAGCAGGGCCGGGACAGGGGGCCCGCCCCAGCATTTT. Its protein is CASRAGTGGPPQHF.

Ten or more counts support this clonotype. The CDR3: CASSPSAGGLNEQFF. CDR3 bases: TGTGCCAGCTCACCTTCAGCGGGGGGGCTCAATGAGCAGTTCTTC. The rearrangement uses TRBV18 and TRBJ2-1; 10 bases match TRBD2. Germline CDR1 reads KGHSH; CDR2 reads LQKENI. This CDR3 has 15 residues. Trimming cost V 3 bases and J 6 bases; bases outside gene matches: 5.

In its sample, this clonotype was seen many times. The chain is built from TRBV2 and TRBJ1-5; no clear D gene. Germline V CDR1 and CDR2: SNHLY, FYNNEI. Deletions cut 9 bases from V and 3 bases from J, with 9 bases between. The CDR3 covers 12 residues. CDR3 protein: CASCQPNQPQHF. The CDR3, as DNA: TGTGCCAGTTGTCAGCCCAATCAGCCCCAGCATTTT.

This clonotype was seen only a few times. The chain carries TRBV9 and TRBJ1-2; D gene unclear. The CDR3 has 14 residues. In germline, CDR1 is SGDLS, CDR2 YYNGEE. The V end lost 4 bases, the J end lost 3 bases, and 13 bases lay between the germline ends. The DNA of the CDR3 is TGTGCCAGCAGCCCGCCGGGGAGGGACTATGGCTACACCTTC. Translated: CASSPPGRDYGYTF.

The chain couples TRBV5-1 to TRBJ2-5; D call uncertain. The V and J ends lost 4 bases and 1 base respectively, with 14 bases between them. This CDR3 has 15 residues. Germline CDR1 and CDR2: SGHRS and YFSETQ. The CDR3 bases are TGCGCCAGCAGCCCCGCGCTAGGGTTCCAAGAGACCCAGTACTTC. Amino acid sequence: CASSPALGFQETQYF.

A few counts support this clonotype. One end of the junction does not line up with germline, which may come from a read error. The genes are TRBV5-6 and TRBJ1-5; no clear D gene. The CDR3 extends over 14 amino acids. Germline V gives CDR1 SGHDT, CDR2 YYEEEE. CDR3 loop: CASGFVSGDQPQHF. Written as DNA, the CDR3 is TGTGCCAGCGGCTTCGTGTCAGGCGATCAGCCCCAGCATTTT.

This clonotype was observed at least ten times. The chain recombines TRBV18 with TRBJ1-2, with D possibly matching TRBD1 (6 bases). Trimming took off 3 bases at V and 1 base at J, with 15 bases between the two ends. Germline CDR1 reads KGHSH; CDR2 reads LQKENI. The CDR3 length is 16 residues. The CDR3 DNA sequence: TGTGCCAGCTCACCTCGGGGGCTCTCCCGTAACTATGGCTACACCTTC. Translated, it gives CASSPRGLSRNYGYTF.

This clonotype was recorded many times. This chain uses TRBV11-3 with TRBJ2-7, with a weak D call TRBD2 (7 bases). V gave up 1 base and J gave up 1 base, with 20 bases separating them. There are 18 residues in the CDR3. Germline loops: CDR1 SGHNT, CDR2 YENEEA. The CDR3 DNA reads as TGTGCCAGCAGCTTAGTGCCGTCACAGGGAGGGGTATCCTACGAGCAGTACTTC. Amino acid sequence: CASSLVPSQGGVSYEQYF.

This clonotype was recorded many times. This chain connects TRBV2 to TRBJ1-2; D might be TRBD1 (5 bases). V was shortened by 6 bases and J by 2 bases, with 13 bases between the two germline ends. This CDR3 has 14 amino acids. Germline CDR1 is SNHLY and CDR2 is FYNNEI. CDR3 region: CASSPGASNYGYTF. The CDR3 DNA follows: TGTGCCAGCAGCCCCGGGGCCAGCAACTATGGCTACACCTTC.

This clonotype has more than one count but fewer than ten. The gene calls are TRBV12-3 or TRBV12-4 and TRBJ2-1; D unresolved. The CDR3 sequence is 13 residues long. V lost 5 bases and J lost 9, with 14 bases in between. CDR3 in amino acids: CASSDQYNREQFF. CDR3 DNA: TGTGCCAGCAGTGATCAGTATAATCGTGAGCAGTTCTTC.

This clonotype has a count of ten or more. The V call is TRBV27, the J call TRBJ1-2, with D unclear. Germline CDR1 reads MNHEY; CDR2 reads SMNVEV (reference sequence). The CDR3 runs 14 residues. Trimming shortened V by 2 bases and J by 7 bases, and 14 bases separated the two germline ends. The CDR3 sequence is CASSLISRGTGYTF. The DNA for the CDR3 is TGTGCCAGCAGTTTAATCAGCAGAGGAACTGGCTACACCTTC.

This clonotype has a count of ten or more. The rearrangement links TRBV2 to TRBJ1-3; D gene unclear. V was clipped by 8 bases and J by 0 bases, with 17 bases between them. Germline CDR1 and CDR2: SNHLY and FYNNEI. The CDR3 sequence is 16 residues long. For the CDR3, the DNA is TGTGCCAGCCAAGAAATACAGCAGAGCTCTGGAAACACCATATATTTT. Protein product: CASQEIQQSSGNTIYF.

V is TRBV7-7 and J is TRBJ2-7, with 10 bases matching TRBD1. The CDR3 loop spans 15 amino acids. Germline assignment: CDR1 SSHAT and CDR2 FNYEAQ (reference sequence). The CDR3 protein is CASATWTGGQYEQYF. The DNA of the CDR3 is TGTGCTAGTGCAACGTGGACAGGGGGTCAATACGAGCAGTACTTC. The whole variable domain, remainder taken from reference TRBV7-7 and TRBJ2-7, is GAGVSQSPRYKVTKRGQDVTLRCDPISSHATLYWYQQALGQGPEFLTYFNYEAQPDKSGLPSDRFSAERPEGSISTLTIQRTEQRDSAMYRCASATWTGGQYEQYFGPGTRLTVT.

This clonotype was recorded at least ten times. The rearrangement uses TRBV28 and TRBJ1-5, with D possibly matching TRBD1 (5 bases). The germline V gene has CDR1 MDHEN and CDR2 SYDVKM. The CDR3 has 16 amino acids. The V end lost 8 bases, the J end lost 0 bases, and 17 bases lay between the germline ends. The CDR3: CASVTLQDNSNQPQHF. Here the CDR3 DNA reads TGTGCCAGCGTAACACTACAGGATAATAGCAATCAGCCCCAGCATTTT.

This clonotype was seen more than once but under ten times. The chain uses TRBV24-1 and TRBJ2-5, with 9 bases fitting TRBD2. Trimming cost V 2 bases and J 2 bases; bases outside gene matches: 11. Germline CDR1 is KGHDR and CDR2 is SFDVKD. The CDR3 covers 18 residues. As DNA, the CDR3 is TGTGCCACCAGTGATTCTGGGACCCCGGGACTAGCTCAAGAGACCCAGTACTTC. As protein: CATSDSGTPGLAQETQYF.

CDR3 residues: CASSYSETRSNQPQHF. CDR3 nucleotide sequence: TGTGCCAGCAGTTACTCAGAGACCAGAAGCAATCAGCCCCAGCATTTT. The chain carries TRBV6-5 and TRBJ1-5, with D uncertain. The germline V and J ends were trimmed by 0 bases and 1 base, with 10 bases remaining between them. This CDR3 is 16 amino acids long. The germline CDR1 and CDR2 sequences are MNHEY and SVGAGI.

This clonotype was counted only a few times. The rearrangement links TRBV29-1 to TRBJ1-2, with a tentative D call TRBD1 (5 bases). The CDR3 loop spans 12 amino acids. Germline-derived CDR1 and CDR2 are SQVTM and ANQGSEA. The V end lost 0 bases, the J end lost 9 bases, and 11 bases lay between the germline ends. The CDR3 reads CSVEDAGYSYTF. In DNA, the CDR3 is TGCAGCGTTGAAGATGCAGGGTATAGCTACACCTTC.

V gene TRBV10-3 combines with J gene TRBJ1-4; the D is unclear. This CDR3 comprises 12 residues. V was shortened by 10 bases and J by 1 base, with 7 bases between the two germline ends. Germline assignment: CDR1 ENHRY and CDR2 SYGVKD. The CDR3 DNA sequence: TGTGCCACCCGTATAACTAATGAAAAACTGTTTTTT. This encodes CATRITNEKLFF.

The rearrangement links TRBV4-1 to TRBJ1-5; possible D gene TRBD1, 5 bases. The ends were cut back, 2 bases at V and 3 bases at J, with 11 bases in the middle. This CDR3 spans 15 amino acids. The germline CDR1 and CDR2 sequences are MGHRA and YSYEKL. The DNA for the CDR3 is TGCGCCAGCAGCCAATACCGGGGGTACAATCAGCCCCAGCATTTT. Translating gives CASSQYRGYNQPQHF.

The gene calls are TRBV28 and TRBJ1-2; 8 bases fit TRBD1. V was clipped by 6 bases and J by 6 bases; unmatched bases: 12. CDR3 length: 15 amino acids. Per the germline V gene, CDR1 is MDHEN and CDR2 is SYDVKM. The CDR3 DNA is TGTGCCAGCAGCCCAAACCCGGACAGGGCAAATGGCTACACCTTC. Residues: CASSPNPDRANGYTF.